The present entry profiles one T cell receptor (beta chain) with its context. Clones were sequenced by immunoSEQ multiplex PCR, and TCRdb holds only the in-frame ones, with some missing. The sample has hundreds of thousands of clones, 75% to 90% seen once. This specimen comes from a study of blood T cell repertoires in COVID-19. Background on the study: Whether acute or convalescent, the COVID-19 samples came from the United States, Italy and Spain. Nucleic acid was either cDNA or gDNA, and it came from T cells, B-cell-depleted T cells, or PBMCs.

Participants' reported clinical history set cohort assignment. V was clipped by 2 bases and J by 2 bases, with 11 bases between them. Germline assignment: CDR1 SGHKS and CDR2 YYEKEE (reference sequence). The CDR3 totals 15 residues. The clonotype comes from a woman aged 25 to 45 who had been exposed to COVID-19. The rearrangement joins TRBV5-5 to TRBJ1-5; D remains ambiguous. Specimen: PBMCs or T cells enriched from blood (not recorded which). The CDR3 here is CASSFQAPGNQPQHF. DNA for the CDR3: TGTGCCAGCAGCTTCCAGGCCCCGGGCAATCAGCCCCAGCATTTT.